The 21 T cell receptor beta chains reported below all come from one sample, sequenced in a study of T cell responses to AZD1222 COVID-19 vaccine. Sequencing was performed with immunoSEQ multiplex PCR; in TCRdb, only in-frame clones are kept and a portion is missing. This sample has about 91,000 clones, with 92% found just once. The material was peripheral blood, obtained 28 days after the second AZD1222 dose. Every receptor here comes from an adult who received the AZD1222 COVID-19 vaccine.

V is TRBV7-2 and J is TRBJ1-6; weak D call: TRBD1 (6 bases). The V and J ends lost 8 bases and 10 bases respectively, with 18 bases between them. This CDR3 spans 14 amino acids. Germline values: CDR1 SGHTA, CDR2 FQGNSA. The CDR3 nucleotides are TGTGCCAGCGCGTACGACAGGTCCGGCTCACCCCTCCACTTT. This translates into CASAYDRSGSPLHF.

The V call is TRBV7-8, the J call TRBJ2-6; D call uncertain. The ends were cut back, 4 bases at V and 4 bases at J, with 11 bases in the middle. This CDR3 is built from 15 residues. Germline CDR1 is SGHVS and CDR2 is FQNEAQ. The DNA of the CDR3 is TGTGCCAGCAGCTCGCCCCTGAGGGGGGCCAACGTCCTGACTTTC. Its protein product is CASSSPLRGANVLTF.

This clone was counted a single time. In DNA, the CDR3 is TGTGCCAGCAGCGTTGGGGGCTCTTGGGGCTCTGGGGCCAACGTCCTGACTTTC. Its translation: CASSVGGSWGSGANVLTF. The J gene is TRBJ2-6, the V gene TRBV11-2; TRBD1 is a possible D gene (6 bases). V lost 5 bases, J lost 0 bases, and 17 bases lay in between. The length of the CDR3 is 18 residues. In germline, CDR1 is SGHAT, CDR2 FQNNGV.

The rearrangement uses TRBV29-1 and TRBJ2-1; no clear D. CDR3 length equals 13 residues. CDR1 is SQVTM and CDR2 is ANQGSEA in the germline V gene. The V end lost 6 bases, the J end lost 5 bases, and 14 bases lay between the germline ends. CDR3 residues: CSVVPVQHNEQFF. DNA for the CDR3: TGCAGCGTCGTACCGGTACAGCACAATGAGCAGTTCTTC.

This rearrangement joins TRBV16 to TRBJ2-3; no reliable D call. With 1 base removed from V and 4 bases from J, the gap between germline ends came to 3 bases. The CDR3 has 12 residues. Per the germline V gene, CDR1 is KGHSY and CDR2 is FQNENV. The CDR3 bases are TGTGCCAGCAGCCAATGGTCAGATACGCAGTATTTT. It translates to CASSQWSDTQYF. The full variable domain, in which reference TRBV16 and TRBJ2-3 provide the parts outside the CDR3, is GEEVAQTPKHLVRGEGQKAKLYCAPIKGHSYVFWYQQVLKNEFKFLISFQNENVFDETGMPKERFSAKCLPNSPCSLEIQATKLEDSAVYFCASSQWSDTQYFGPGTRLTVL.

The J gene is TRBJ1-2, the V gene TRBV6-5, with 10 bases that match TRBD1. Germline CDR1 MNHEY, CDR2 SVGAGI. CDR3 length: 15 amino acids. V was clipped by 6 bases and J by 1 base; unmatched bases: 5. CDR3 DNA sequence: TGTGCCAGCAGACGCGGGACAGGGGTTAACTATGGCTACACCTTC. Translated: CASRRGTGVNYGYTF.

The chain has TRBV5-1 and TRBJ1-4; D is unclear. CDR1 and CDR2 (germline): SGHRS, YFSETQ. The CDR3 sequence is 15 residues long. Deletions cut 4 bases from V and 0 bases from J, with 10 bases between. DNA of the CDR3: TGCGCCAGCAGCAATGGGCCTGCAACTAATGAAAAACTGTTTTTT. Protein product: CASSNGPATNEKLFF.

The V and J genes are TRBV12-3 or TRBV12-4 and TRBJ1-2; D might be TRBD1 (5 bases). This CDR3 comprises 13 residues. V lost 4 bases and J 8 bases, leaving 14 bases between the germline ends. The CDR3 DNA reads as TGTGCCAGCAGTTGGGCAGGGACCTCGGGCTACACCTTC. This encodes CASSWAGTSGYTF.

The CDR3 loop reads CAKVPNYGYTF. The CDR3 DNA reads TGTGCCAAAGTACCTAACTATGGCTACACCTTC. The chain employs TRBV6-5 and TRBJ1-2; no clear D. Trimming shortened V by 10 bases and J by 0 bases, and 6 bases separated the two germline ends. The CDR3 spans 11 residues. Germline lookup yields CDR1 MNHEY and CDR2 SVGAGI.

The DNA of the CDR3 is TGTGCCAGCAGAAACACAGCTAACTATGGCTACACCTTC. Translated: CASRNTANYGYTF. The J gene is TRBJ1-2, the V gene TRBV6-5; D gene ambiguous. The CDR3 length is 13 residues. Germline V gives CDR1 MNHEY, CDR2 SVGAGI. V was pared by 6 bases and J by 0 bases, with 8 bases between.

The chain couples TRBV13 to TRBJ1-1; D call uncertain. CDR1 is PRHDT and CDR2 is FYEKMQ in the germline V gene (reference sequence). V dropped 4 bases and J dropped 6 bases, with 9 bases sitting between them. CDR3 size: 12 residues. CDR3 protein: CASSSPGPEAFF. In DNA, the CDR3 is TGTGCCAGCAGCTCCCCAGGCCCTGAAGCTTTCTTT.

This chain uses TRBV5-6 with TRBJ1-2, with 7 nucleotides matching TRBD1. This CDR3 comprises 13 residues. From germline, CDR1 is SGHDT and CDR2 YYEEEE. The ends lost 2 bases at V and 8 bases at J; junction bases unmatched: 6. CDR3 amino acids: CASSFDRARGYTF. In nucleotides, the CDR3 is TGTGCCAGCAGCTTCGACAGGGCGAGAGGCTACACCTTC.

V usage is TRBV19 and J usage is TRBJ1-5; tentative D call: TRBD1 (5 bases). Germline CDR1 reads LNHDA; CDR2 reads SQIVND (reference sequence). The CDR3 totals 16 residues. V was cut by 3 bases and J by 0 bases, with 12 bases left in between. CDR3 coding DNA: TGTGCCAGTAGTATTGGGGGGGGGTATAGCAATCAGCCCCAGCATTTT. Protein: CASSIGGGYSNQPQHF.

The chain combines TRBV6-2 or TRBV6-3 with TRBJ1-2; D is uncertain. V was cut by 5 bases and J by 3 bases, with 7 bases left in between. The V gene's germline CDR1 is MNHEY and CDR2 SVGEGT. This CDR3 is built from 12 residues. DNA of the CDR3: TGTGCCAGCAGTCCCCCGGACTATGGCTACACCTTC. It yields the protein CASSPPDYGYTF.

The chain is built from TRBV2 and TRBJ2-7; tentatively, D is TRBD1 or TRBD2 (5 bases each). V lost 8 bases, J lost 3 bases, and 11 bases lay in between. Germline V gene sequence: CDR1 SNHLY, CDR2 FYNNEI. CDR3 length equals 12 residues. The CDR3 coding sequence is TGTGCCAGCGGGACGGCGTACTACGAGCAGTACTTC. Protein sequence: CASGTAYYEQYF.

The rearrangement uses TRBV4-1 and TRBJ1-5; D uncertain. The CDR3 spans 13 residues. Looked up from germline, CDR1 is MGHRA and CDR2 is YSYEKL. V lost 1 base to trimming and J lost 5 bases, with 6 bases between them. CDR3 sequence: CASSQGFDQPQHF. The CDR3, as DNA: TGCGCCAGCAGCCAAGGGTTTGATCAGCCCCAGCATTTT.

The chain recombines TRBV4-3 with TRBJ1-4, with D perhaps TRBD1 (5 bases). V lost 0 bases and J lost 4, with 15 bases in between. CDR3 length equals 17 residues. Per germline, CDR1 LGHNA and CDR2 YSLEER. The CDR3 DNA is TGCGCCAGCAGCCAAGATGCGGCGGGGGGGGGTAATGAAAAACTGTTTTTT. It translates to CASSQDAAGGGNEKLFF.

CDR3 loop: CASSLPPGNIQYF. The CDR3 nucleotides are TGTGCCAGCAGCTTACCCCCCGGAAACATTCAGTACTTC. The rearrangement uses TRBV7-2 and TRBJ2-4; no definite D call. This CDR3 has 13 residues. Germline V gene sequence: CDR1 SGHTA, CDR2 FQGNSA. V was cut by 2 bases and J by 6 bases, with 8 bases left in between.

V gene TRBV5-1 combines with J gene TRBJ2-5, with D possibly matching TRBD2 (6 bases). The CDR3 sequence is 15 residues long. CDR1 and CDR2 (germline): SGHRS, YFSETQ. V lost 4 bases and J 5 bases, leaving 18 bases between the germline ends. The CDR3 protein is CASSAEGRGYETQYF. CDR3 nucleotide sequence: TGCGCCAGCAGCGCTGAGGGGCGGGGTTACGAGACCCAGTACTTC.

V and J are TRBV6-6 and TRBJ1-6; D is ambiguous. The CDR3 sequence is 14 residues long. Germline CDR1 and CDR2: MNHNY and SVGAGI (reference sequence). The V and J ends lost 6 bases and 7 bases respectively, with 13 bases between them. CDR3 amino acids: CASRVDGWNSPLHF. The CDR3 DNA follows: TGTGCCAGCAGGGTGGACGGATGGAATTCACCCCTCCACTTT.

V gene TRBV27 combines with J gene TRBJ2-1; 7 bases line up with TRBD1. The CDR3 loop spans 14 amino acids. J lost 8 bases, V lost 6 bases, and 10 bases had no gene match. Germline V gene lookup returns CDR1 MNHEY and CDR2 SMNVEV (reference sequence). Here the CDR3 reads CASSPGQRADEQFF. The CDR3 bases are TGTGCCAGCAGCCCGGGACAGCGAGCGGATGAGCAGTTCTTC.